These 29 T cell receptor beta chains were all obtained from the same sample, sequenced in a study of blood T cell repertoires in COVID-19. Assay used: immunoSEQ multiplex PCR; TCRdb lists only in-frame clones, some missing. The sample has some 200,000 clones, around 86% seen once. Sequenced material: peripheral blood. These receptors all come from a woman in her thirties or forties with acute or convalescent COVID-19.

This chain joins TRBV19 and TRBJ1-6; TRBD1 is a possible D gene (6 bases). The CDR3 extends over 13 amino acids. Trimming shortened V by 3 bases and J by 8 bases, and 8 bases separated the two germline ends. The germline V gene has CDR1 LNHDA and CDR2 SQIVND (reference sequence). The CDR3 spells CASSITGHSPLHF. CDR3 sequence (DNA): TGTGCCAGTAGTATTACAGGGCATTCACCCCTCCACTTT.

The chain joins TRBV2 to TRBJ2-5; maybe TRBD1 (6 bases). The germline V gene encodes CDR1 SNHLY and CDR2 FYNNEI. Trimming removed 5 bases from V and 0 bases from J, with 13 bases in between. The CDR3 is 15 amino acids. The CDR3 sequence: CASSRQAVYQETQYF. The CDR3, as DNA: TGTGCCAGCAGTAGACAGGCGGTCTACCAAGAGACCCAGTACTTC. Full variable domain (outside the CDR3, taken from reference TRBV2 and TRBJ2-5): EPEVTQTPSHQVTQMGQEVILRCVPISNHLYFYWYRQILGQKVEFLVSFYNNEISEKSEIFDDQFSVERPDGSNFTLKIRSTKLEDSAMYFCASSRQAVYQETQYFGPGTRLLVL.

The V and J genes are TRBV3-1 (or the pseudogene TRBV3-2) and TRBJ1-3; 7 bases agree with TRBD1. V gave up 4 bases and J gave up 4 bases; unmatched junction bases: 10. The germline CDR1 and CDR2 sequences are LGHDT and YNNKEL (reference sequence). This CDR3 is 16 amino acids long. The CDR3 coding sequence is TGTGCCAGCAGCCTCCCCCGGGACAGTTTGGGAAACACCATATATTTT. Translation gives CASSLPRDSLGNTIYF.

The chain employs TRBV5-1 and TRBJ1-4; maybe TRBD1 (5 bases). Germline V gene data show CDR1 as SGHRS and CDR2 as YFSETQ. V dropped 2 bases and J dropped 7 bases, with 9 bases sitting between them. CDR3 length: 13 amino acids. The DNA of the CDR3 is TGCGCCAGCAGCTTAGGAGGGACTGAAAAACTGTTTTTT. It yields the protein CASSLGGTEKLFF.

Of note for this clone: Other DNA sequences within the sample encode an identical CDR3. The chain is built from TRBV7-2 and TRBJ2-5; 7 nucleotides line up with TRBD2. J lost 1 base, V lost 0 bases, and 2 bases had no gene match. The germline gives CDR1 SGHTA, CDR2 FQGNSA. This CDR3 comprises 15 residues. The CDR3 spells CASSLAGGIQETQYF. The CDR3 nucleotides read TGTGCCAGCAGCTTAGCGGGGGGGATCCAAGAGACCCAGTACTTC.

The chain couples TRBV7-5 to TRBJ1-4; no check of the table's D call, TRBD1, against the DNA was made. TRBV7-5 is listed as a pseudogene. The CDR3 runs to 14 residues. The CDR3 bases are TGTGCCAGAAGCCCAAAGGGGTTTGGGGAAAAACTGTTTTTT. This gives the protein CARSPKGFGEKLFF.

The chain carries TRBV11-1 and TRBJ2-1; D is unresolved. CDR1 is SGHAT, CDR2 FQDESV, per germline (reference sequence). The CDR3 contains 14 residues. V was cut by 1 base and J by 3 bases, with 7 bases left in between. The CDR3 sequence: CASSLVSVYNEQFF. In DNA, the CDR3 is TGTGCCAGCAGCTTAGTTTCCGTCTACAATGAGCAGTTCTTC.

V gene TRBV27 combines with J gene TRBJ2-3; D unresolved. Germline assignment: CDR1 MNHEY and CDR2 SMNVEV (reference sequence). The ends were cut back, 4 bases at V and 2 bases at J, with 13 bases in the middle. The CDR3 length is 15 residues. The CDR3 DNA sequence: TGTGCCAGCAGTTATAGATACTCCTCCACAGATACGCAGTATTTT. It yields the protein CASSYRYSSTDTQYF.

This clone showed up just a few times. The CDR3: CASTGTGTYEAFF. In DNA form, the CDR3 reads TGTGCCAGCACCGGGACAGGGACTTATGAAGCTTTCTTT. The rearrangement links TRBV12-3 or TRBV12-4 to TRBJ1-1; 9 bases match TRBD1. This CDR3 comprises 13 residues. V was pared by 7 bases and J by 7 bases, with 7 bases of the junction left unmatched.

The chain carries TRBV6-5 and TRBJ2-6; no clear D gene. Trimming pared 7 bases from V and 2 bases from J, leaving 12 bases between. The CDR3 spans 15 residues. The germline gives CDR1 MNHEY, CDR2 SVGAGI. The CDR3 loop reads CASTLLVPGANVLTF. The CDR3 DNA follows: TGTGCCAGCACCCTACTTGTCCCTGGGGCCAACGTCCTGACTTTC.

Written as DNA, the CDR3 is TGTGCCAGGCGGGACAGTGAGCAGTTCTTC. The encoded protein is CARRDSEQFF. This chain uses TRBV2 with TRBJ2-1; D perhaps matches TRBD1 (7 bases). V lost 9 bases, J lost 9 bases, and 9 bases lay in between. Germline V CDR1 and CDR2: SNHLY, FYNNEI. The CDR3 is 10 residues long. The full variable domain, rest sourced from reference TRBV2 and TRBJ2-1, is EPEVTQTPSHQVTQMGQEVILRCVPISNHLYFYWYRQILGQKVEFLVSFYNNEISEKSEIFDDQFSVERPDGSNFTLKIRSTKLEDSAMYFCARRDSEQFFGPGTRLTVL.

This clone was detected ten times or more. The chain couples TRBV14 to TRBJ2-5; D unclear. The CDR3 loop spans 14 amino acids. Germline V lookup: CDR1 SGHDN, CDR2 FVKESK. Trimming cost V 4 bases and J 0 bases, with 9 bases left between them. For the CDR3, the DNA is TGTGCCAGCAGCCGAGCTGTGTACCAAGAGACCCAGTACTTC. It codes for CASSRAVYQETQYF.

The chain carries TRBV12-5 and TRBJ1-1; 8 bases match TRBD1. The CDR3 totals 13 residues. V lost 6 bases, J lost 4 bases, and 4 bases stayed unmatched. Germline V gene sequence: CDR1 LGHNT, CDR2 FRNRAP. DNA of the CDR3: TGTGCTAGTGGGAACAGGGGGTCCACTGAAGCTTTCTTT. Amino acid sequence: CASGNRGSTEAFF. Complete variable domain (other parts from reference TRBV12-5 and TRBJ1-1): DARVTQTPRHKVTEMGQEVTMRCQPILGHNTVFWYRQTMMQGLELLAYFRNRAPLDDSGMPKDRFSAEMPDATLATLKIQPSEPRDSAVYFCASGNRGSTEAFFGQGTRLTVV.

The rearrangement joins TRBV27 to TRBJ2-1; tentative D call: TRBD2 (6 bases). CDR1 is MNHEY, CDR2 SMNVEV, per germline (reference sequence). Trimming removed 5 bases from V and 8 bases from J, with 16 bases in between. The CDR3 covers 14 residues. The CDR3: CASSQFGGPDEQFF. In DNA, the CDR3 is TGTGCCAGCAGTCAGTTTGGAGGGCCGGATGAGCAGTTCTTC.

The CDR3, as DNA: TGTGCCTGGAGTACGCACAGGGGAGACTATGGCTACACCTTC. Its translation: CAWSTHRGDYGYTF. This chain uses TRBV30 with TRBJ1-2; 7 bases map to TRBD1. From germline, CDR1 is GTSNPN and CDR2 SVGIG (reference sequence). The length of the CDR3 is 14 residues. J gave up 3 bases and V 2 bases, and 6 bases lay outside the gene matches.

V is TRBV18 and J is TRBJ1-1; D is ambiguous. Germline V gene data show CDR1 as KGHSH and CDR2 as LQKENI. With 1 base removed from V and 2 bases from J, the gap between germline ends came to 14 bases. This CDR3 contains 16 residues. This chain's CDR3 is CASSPRSSTTNTEAFF. In DNA form, the CDR3 reads TGTGCCAGCTCACCACGATCATCGACTACCAACACTGAAGCTTTCTTT.

The rearrangement links TRBV18 to TRBJ2-3; D might be TRBD2 (6 bases). Trimming took 3 bases from V and 0 from J, leaving 10 bases between them. Germline lookup yields CDR1 KGHSH and CDR2 LQKENI. The CDR3 covers 15 residues. The CDR3 reads CASSPTGDSTDTQYF. For the CDR3, the DNA is TGTGCCAGCTCACCGACGGGAGATAGCACAGATACGCAGTATTTT.

CDR3 DNA sequence: TGCGCCAGCAGCTTACTAGCGGGGCTAAACAATGAGCAGTTCTTC. As protein: CASSLLAGLNNEQFF. The V call is TRBV5-1, the J call TRBJ2-1; TRBD2 matches at 10 bases. The CDR3 has 15 amino acids. After removal of 2 bases from V and 5 bases from J, the junction contained 4 bases not matched to a gene. Per the germline V gene, CDR1 is SGHRS and CDR2 is YFSETQ.

V is TRBV11-1 and J is TRBJ1-1; tentatively, D is TRBD1 (6 bases). The CDR3 has 12 residues. Per the germline V gene, CDR1 is SGHAT and CDR2 is FQDESV (reference sequence). Between the trimmed V and J ends, which lost 7 bases and 4 bases, there was a span of 10 bases. The DNA of the CDR3 is TGTGCCAGCACATTACAGGGCACTGAAGCTTTCTTT. Its protein is CASTLQGTEAFF.

This clone has a handful of counts. The V gene is TRBV4-1, the J gene TRBJ1-4; 7 bases are a match to TRBD1. CDR3 length equals 13 residues. The ends lost 6 bases at V and 8 bases at J; junction bases unmatched: 6. Looked up from germline, CDR1 is MGHRA and CDR2 is YSYEKL. The CDR3 loop is CASRRGQDEKLFF. The CDR3 DNA reads as TGCGCCAGCAGGAGAGGACAGGACGAAAAACTGTTTTTT.

This clone was recorded a few times. The chain has TRBV11-2 and TRBJ2-2, with TRBD2 matching over 9 bases. The length of the CDR3 is 15 residues. The V gene end was trimmed by 6 bases and the J gene end by 7 bases; junction bases not matched to a gene: 9. Germline values: CDR1 SGHAT, CDR2 FQNNGV. The CDR3 DNA reads as TGTGCCAGCAGAAACGGGGGACTAGCTGACGGGGAGCTGTTTTTT. Its translation: CASRNGGLADGELFF.

This clone was counted a single time. This chain connects TRBV24-1 to TRBJ2-5; the D gene is possibly TRBD1 (5 bases). V was clipped by 0 bases and J by 3 bases, with 19 bases between them. CDR1 and CDR2 from the germline V gene are KGHDR and SFDVKD. This CDR3 comprises 18 residues. The CDR3 DNA follows: TGTGCCACCAGTGATTTGGATCCAGGGCCAAAGGCCAAAGAGACCCAGTACTTC. It codes for CATSDLDPGPKAKETQYF.

A single count supports this clone. V and J are TRBV2 and TRBJ2-2, with D unclear. In germline, CDR1 is SNHLY, CDR2 FYNNEI. CDR3 size: 11 residues. Trimming stripped 5 bases from V and 5 bases from J, with 3 bases between. CDR3 sequence: CASSLTGELFF. The CDR3 coding sequence is TGTGCCAGCAGTCTAACCGGGGAGCTGTTTTTT.

The CDR3 nucleotides are TGTGCCAGCTCACCATCGGGGCAGGGGGCTTTCTTT. Translated, it gives CASSPSGQGAFF. This chain joins TRBV18 and TRBJ1-1; possible D gene TRBD1, 6 bases. V lost 2 bases and J 11 bases, leaving 12 bases between the germline ends. The CDR3 length is 12 residues. Germline values: CDR1 KGHSH, CDR2 LQKENI.

The sample holds a few counts of this clone. The chain is built from TRBV24-1 and TRBJ2-7, with D tentatively TRBD2 (5 bases). The ends were cut back, 5 bases at V and 5 bases at J, with 12 bases in the middle. The length of the CDR3 is 13 residues. Germline V gene lookup returns CDR1 KGHDR and CDR2 SFDVKD. CDR3 protein: CATSGPQEDEQYF. In DNA form, the CDR3 reads TGTGCCACCAGTGGCCCCCAGGAGGACGAGCAGTACTTC.

The chain is built from TRBV3-1 (or the pseudogene TRBV3-2) and TRBJ2-3, with TRBD2 matching over 10 bases. The length of the CDR3 is 18 residues. Germline V gives CDR1 LGHDT, CDR2 YNNKEL (reference sequence). Trimming removed 6 bases from V and 0 bases from J; junction bases left unmatched: 12. CDR3 loop: CASSGGLAGATSTDTQYF. For the CDR3, the DNA is TGTGCCAGCAGTGGTGGGCTAGCGGGGGCCACTAGCACAGATACGCAGTATTTT.

The chain carries TRBV7-2 and TRBJ2-7, with D possibly being TRBD1 (5 bases). The V gene's germline CDR1 is SGHTA and CDR2 FQGNSA. Trimming took 5 bases from V and 3 from J, leaving 17 bases between them. This CDR3 comprises 15 residues. For the CDR3, the DNA is TGTGCCAGCAGCGTCCAGGGTGGAGTTAACTACGAGCAGTACTTC. It translates to CASSVQGGVNYEQYF.

This chain joins TRBV7-9 and TRBJ1-5, with TRBD1 matching 10 bases. CDR1 is SEHNR, CDR2 FQNEAQ, per germline (reference sequence). With V trimmed by 5 bases and J by 5 bases, 3 bases remained unmatched. The CDR3 is 14 residues long. This CDR3 reads CASSRTGGDQPQHF. CDR3 bases: TGTGCCAGCAGCCGGACAGGGGGGGATCAGCCCCAGCATTTT. The full variable domain, rest sourced from reference TRBV7-9 and TRBJ1-5, is DTGVSQNPRHKITKRGQNVTFRCDPISEHNRLYWYRQTLGQGPEFLTYFQNEAQLEKSRLLSDRFSAERPKGSFSTLEIQRTEQGDSAMYLCASSRTGGDQPQHFGDGTRLSIL.

The chain recombines TRBV29-1 with TRBJ2-7; D is ambiguous. CDR3 length equals 11 residues. Per the germline V gene, CDR1 is SQVTM and CDR2 is ANQGSEA. Trimming removed 6 bases from V and 1 base from J, with 7 bases in between. The chain's CDR3 is CSVGTSYEQYF. CDR3 coding DNA: TGCAGCGTGGGCACTTCCTACGAGCAGTACTTC.